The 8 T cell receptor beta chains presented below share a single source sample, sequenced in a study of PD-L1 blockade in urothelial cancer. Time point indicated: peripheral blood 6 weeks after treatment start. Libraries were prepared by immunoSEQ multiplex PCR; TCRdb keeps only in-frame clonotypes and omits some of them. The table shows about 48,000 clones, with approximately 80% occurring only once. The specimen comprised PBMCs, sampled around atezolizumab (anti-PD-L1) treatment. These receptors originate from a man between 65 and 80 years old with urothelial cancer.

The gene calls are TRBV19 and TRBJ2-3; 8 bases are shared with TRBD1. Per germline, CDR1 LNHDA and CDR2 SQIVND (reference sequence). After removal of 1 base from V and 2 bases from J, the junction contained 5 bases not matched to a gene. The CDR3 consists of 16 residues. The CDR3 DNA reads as TGTGCCAGTAGTATAGGGACAGGGTTGGACACAGATACGCAGTATTTT. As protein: CASSIGTGLDTDTQYF.

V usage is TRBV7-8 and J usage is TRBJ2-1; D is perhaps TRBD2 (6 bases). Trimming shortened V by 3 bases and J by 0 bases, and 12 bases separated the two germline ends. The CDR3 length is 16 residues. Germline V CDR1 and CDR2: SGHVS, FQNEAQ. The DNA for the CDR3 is TGTGCCAGCAGCTTGACGCGGGACGACTCCTACAATGAGCAGTTCTTC. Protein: CASSLTRDDSYNEQFF.

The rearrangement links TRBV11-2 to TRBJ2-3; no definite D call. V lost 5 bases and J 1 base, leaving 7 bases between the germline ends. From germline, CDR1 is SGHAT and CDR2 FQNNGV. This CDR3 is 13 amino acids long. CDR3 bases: TGTGCCAGCAGCCCCCCGGGCACAGATACGCAGTATTTT. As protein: CASSPPGTDTQYF.

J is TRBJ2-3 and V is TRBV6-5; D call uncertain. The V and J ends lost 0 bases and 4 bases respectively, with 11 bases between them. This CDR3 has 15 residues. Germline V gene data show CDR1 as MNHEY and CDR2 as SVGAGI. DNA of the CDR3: TGTGCCAGCAGTTACTCTCCCTCCAGTCCAGATACGCAGTATTTT. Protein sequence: CASSYSPSSPDTQYF.

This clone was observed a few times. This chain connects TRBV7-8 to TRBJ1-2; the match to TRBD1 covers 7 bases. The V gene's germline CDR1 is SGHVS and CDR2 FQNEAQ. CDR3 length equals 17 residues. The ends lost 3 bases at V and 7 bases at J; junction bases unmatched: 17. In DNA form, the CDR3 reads TGTGCCAGCAGCTTTAACACCCTACAGGGGCCCATAGGTGGCTACACCTTC. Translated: CASSFNTLQGPIGGYTF. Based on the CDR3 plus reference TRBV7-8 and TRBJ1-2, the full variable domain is GAGVSQSPRYKVAKRGQDVALRCDPISGHVSLFWYQQALGQGPEFLTYFQNEAQLDKSGLPSDRFFAERPEGSVSTLKIQRTQQEDSAVYLCASSFNTLQGPIGGYTFGSGTRLTVV.

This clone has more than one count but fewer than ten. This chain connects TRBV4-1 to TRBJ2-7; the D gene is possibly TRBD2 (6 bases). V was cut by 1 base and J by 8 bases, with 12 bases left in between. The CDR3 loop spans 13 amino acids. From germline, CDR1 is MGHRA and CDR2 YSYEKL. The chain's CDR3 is CASSQVEAGKQYF. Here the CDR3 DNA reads TGCGCCAGCAGCCAAGTTGAGGCGGGAAAGCAGTACTTC.

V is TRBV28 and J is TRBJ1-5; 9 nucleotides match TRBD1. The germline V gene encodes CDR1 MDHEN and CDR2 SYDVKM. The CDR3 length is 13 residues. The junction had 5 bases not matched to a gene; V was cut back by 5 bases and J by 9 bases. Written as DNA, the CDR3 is TGTGCCAGCAGTCGACAGGGGGGAGGGCCCCAGCATTTT. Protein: CASSRQGGGPQHF.

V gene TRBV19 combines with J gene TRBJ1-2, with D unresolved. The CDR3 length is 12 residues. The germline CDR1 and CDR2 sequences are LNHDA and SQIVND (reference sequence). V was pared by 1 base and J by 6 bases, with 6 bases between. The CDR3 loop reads CASSIGGDGYTF. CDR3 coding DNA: TGTGCCAGTAGTATAGGTGGAGATGGCTACACCTTC.